One sample yielded the 19 T cell receptor beta chains listed below, sequenced in a study of vaccination and CD4 T cells after COVID-19. Cultured CD4+ T cells had their DNA profiled by the Oncomine TCR Beta short-read assay. One entry per CDR3 protein, called by TCRdb with MiXCR from the PCR reads. The repertoire has some 8,300 distinct CDR3 sequences, approximately 55% of them found once; the top ten carry roughly half. Treatment meaning: roughly 10-day PBMC culture with coronavirus spike peptide pools or control peptides (ViraFEST assay). What these receptors recognize is not known. Sequenced sample: CD4+ T cells from blood, cultured in vitro. The receptor source for this set is a human donor who had recovered from COVID-19.

This chain joins TRBV11-3 and TRBJ2-2; D is ambiguous. V was trimmed by 7 bases and J by 5 bases, leaving 23 bases between them. This CDR3 spans 17 amino acids. CDR1 is SGHNT and CDR2 is YENEEA in the germline V gene. The CDR3 coding sequence is TGTGCCAGCACCTTTGGCCGATTCGGTGGCCGGACCGGGGAGCTGTTTTTT. Encoded protein: CASTFGRFGGRTGELFF.

This clonotype has just a few counts. The V and J genes are TRBV2 and TRBJ2-3; TRBD2 might be the D (5 bases). The length of the CDR3 is 18 residues. V was pared by 3 bases and J by 3 bases, with 22 bases between. Germline V lookup: CDR1 SNHLY, CDR2 FYNNEI. The DNA of the CDR3 is TGTGCCAGCAGTGACCACTCGGGATTCACCAAGGGAACAGATACGCAGTATTTT. Its translation: CASSDHSGFTKGTDTQYF.

This clonotype was seen a handful of times. The chain recombines TRBV7-2 with TRBJ1-2, with D possibly TRBD1 on 6 matching bases. The V gene lost 5 bases and the J gene lost 5 bases, with 15 bases spanning the gap. CDR3 length: 14 amino acids. Germline-derived CDR1 and CDR2 are SGHTA and FQGNSA. CDR3 sequence: CASSPGGGLYGYTF. CDR3 nucleotide sequence: TGTGCCAGCAGCCCCGGCGGGGGGCTTTATGGCTACACCTTC.

The chain carries TRBV4-3 and TRBJ2-3; no definite D call. Germline CDR1 reads LGHNA; CDR2 reads YSLEER. CDR3 length: 16 amino acids. The V end was cut by 0 bases, the J end by 1 base, with 11 bases between. CDR3 sequence reads: CASSQDGVSGTDTQYF. In DNA, the CDR3 is TGCGCCAGCAGCCAAGACGGTGTCTCGGGCACAGATACGCAGTATTTT.

The sample holds a few counts of this clonotype. V usage is TRBV5-4 and J usage is TRBJ1-2; 7 nucleotides agree with TRBD1. Germline-derived CDR1 and CDR2 are SGHNT and YYREEE (reference sequence). J lost 4 bases, V lost 2 bases, and 8 bases had no gene match. The CDR3 sequence is 15 residues long. The CDR3 region is CASSLTGQATYGYTF. The CDR3 region has the DNA TGTGCCAGCAGCTTAACAGGACAGGCTACCTATGGCTACACCTTC.

The gene calls are TRBV5-4 and TRBJ1-2; 8 nucleotides align to TRBD1. The CDR3 runs to 16 residues. V lost 2 bases to trimming and J lost 3 bases; unmatched junction nucleotides: 9. CDR1 is SGHNT, CDR2 YYREEE, per germline (reference sequence). DNA for the CDR3: TGTGCCAGCAGCTTCCCGACAGGGACAGGCGACTATGGCTACACCTTC. Amino acid sequence: CASSFPTGTGDYGYTF. The full variable domain, rest sourced from reference TRBV5-4 and TRBJ1-2, is ETGVTQSPTHLIKTRGQQVTLRCSSQSGHNTVSWYQQALGQGPQFIFQYYREEENGRGNFPPRFSGLQFPNYSSELNVNALELDDSALYLCASSFPTGTGDYGYTFGSGTRLTVV.

J is TRBJ2-3 and V is TRBV2; no clear D. Germline loops: CDR1 SNHLY, CDR2 FYNNEI. This CDR3 spans 13 amino acids. The V end was cut by 4 bases, the J end by 4 bases, with 9 bases between. The CDR3 spells CASSGQVSDTQYF. The CDR3 nucleotides read TGTGCCAGCAGTGGGCAAGTTTCAGATACGCAGTATTTT.

Only a few counts were recorded for this clonotype. The rearrangement joins TRBV30 to TRBJ1-5; D is undetermined. Trimming removed 3 bases at V and 3 bases at J, with 12 bases between. Germline V gene data show CDR1 as GTSNPN and CDR2 as SVGIG (reference sequence). There are 14 residues in the CDR3. CDR3 sequence reads: CAWRGRSLNQPQHF. The DNA of the CDR3 is TGTGCCTGGAGAGGTAGGAGTCTCAATCAGCCCCAGCATTTT.

The rearrangement joins TRBV11-2 to TRBJ2-1; 8 positions match TRBD2. The ends lost 3 bases at V and 7 bases at J; junction bases unmatched: 14. The CDR3 runs to 17 residues. Germline assignment: CDR1 SGHAT and CDR2 FQNNGV. Here the CDR3 reads CASSLRRAGGVINEQFF. The DNA of the CDR3 is TGTGCCAGCAGCTTGAGACGGGCGGGGGGTGTAATTAATGAGCAGTTCTTC.

This clonotype has only a few counts. This chain joins TRBV20-1 and TRBJ2-5, with D possibly being TRBD1 or TRBD2 (5 bases each). Trimming shortened V by 0 bases and J by 5 bases, and 13 bases separated the two germline ends. This CDR3 is built from 14 residues. CDR1 DFQATT and CDR2 SNEGSKA come from the germline V gene (reference sequence). The CDR3 DNA is TGCAGTGCTAGAGATTTCTACAGGAGGGAGACCCAGTACTTC. Translated: CSARDFYRRETQYF.

This clonotype has only a few counts. The chain combines TRBV28 with TRBJ1-2; unclear D gene. The CDR3 contains 15 residues. Per the germline V gene, CDR1 is MDHEN and CDR2 is SYDVKM. V lost 4 bases to trimming and J lost 1 base, with 13 bases between them. This CDR3 is CASSSPRVVNYGYTF. The CDR3 bases are TGTGCCAGCAGTTCTCCTCGGGTGGTTAACTATGGCTACACCTTC.

The CDR3 region has the DNA TGTGCTAGTGCCCCGGCGGTGAACACTGAAGCTTTCTTT. Protein product: CASAPAVNTEAFF. The V call is TRBV12-5, the J call TRBJ1-1; the D is unclear. The CDR3 runs to 13 residues. Germline lookup yields CDR1 LGHNT and CDR2 FRNRAP. The V gene lost 7 bases and the J gene lost 0 bases, with 9 bases spanning the gap.

This clonotype has more than one count but fewer than ten. This chain connects TRBV20-1 to TRBJ1-1, with 7 bases fitting TRBD1. The germline V gene has CDR1 DFQATT and CDR2 SNEGSKA (reference sequence). The V and J ends lost 0 bases and 4 bases, in that order; junction bases with no gene match: 5. The CDR3 totals 14 residues. The CDR3 is CSARDPRGTTEAFF. CDR3 bases: TGCAGTGCTAGAGATCCCAGGGGGACCACTGAAGCTTTCTTT.

V and J are TRBV12-3 or TRBV12-4 and TRBJ2-2; D gene ambiguous. V gave up 6 bases and J gave up 8 bases, with 10 bases separating them. CDR3 size: 12 residues. The CDR3, as DNA: TGTGCCAGCAGGCCCCTAACGGGGGAGCTGTTTTTT. Translation: CASRPLTGELFF.

V gene TRBV7-8 combines with J gene TRBJ1-5, with a tentative D call TRBD1 (6 bases). Germline CDR1 SGHVS, CDR2 FQNEAQ. Trimming shortened V by 5 bases and J by 0 bases, and 11 bases separated the two germline ends. The CDR3 is 15 amino acids. The CDR3 here is CASSLQGYSNQPQHF. The DNA of the CDR3 is TGTGCCAGCAGCCTACAGGGTTATAGCAATCAGCCCCAGCATTTT. Complete variable domain (other parts from reference TRBV7-8 and TRBJ1-5): GAGVSQSPRYKVAKRGQDVALRCDPISGHVSLFWYQQALGQGPEFLTYFQNEAQLDKSGLPSDRFFAERPEGSVSTLKIQRTQQEDSAVYLCASSLQGYSNQPQHFGDGTRLSIL.

The chain is built from TRBV12-3 or TRBV12-4 and TRBJ2-6; D might be TRBD1 (5 bases). The CDR3 consists of 15 residues. V was trimmed by 5 bases and J by 4 bases, leaving 12 bases between them. The CDR3 loop reads CASSPLQGGANVLTF. CDR3 bases: TGTGCCAGCAGTCCCCTGCAGGGCGGGGCCAACGTCCTGACTTTC.

This chain links TRBV6-2 or TRBV6-3 with TRBJ2-4; 8 positions match TRBD2. The CDR3 contains 16 residues. Per germline, CDR1 MNHEY and CDR2 SVGEGT. After removal of 4 bases from V and 9 bases from J, the junction contained 14 bases not matched to a gene. CDR3 nucleotides: TGTGCCAGCAGTTCTCCCAAGGAGCGGGGGAGGGGCATTCAGTACTTC. Translating it yields CASSSPKERGRGIQYF.

This clonotype was picked up a small number of times. The chain links TRBV7-6 to TRBJ2-5; D may be TRBD1 (5 bases). From germline, CDR1 is SGHVS and CDR2 FNYEAQ. CDR3 length: 14 amino acids. V lost 5 bases, J lost 6 bases, and 16 bases lay in between. CDR3 coding DNA: TGTGCCAGCAGCCAAGGGTGGGGCCCCCAGACCCAGTACTTC. Its translation: CASSQGWGPQTQYF.

This chain joins TRBV2 and TRBJ2-2, with D unresolved. Trimming removed 2 bases from V and 6 bases from J, with 7 bases in between. The V gene's germline CDR1 is SNHLY and CDR2 FYNNEI. This CDR3 has 13 amino acids. CDR3 DNA sequence: TGTGCCAGCAGTGAAATCAGGTCCGGGGAGCTGTTTTTT. Translated, it gives CASSEIRSGELFF.